This is a list of T cell receptor beta chains from one sample in a study of CXCR3-negative and CXCR3-positive naive CD8 T cells. With the 5' RACE reads reprocessed, TCRdb shows one record per CDR3 protein and no DNA. This repertoire includes tens of thousands of distinct CDR3 sequences. The sample consisted of naive CXCR3- CD8+ T cells from blood. Receptors originate from a human donor in good health. Some clones in this sample may be carry-over from other donors' samples. Each CDR3 is given with its conserved first and last residue.

v_gene	j_gene	CDR3aa
TRBV29-1	TRBJ2-7	CSAQTSTGGAEQYF
TRBV12-3/TRBV12-4	TRBJ2-1	CASSRGLAGVNEQFF
TRBV21-1	TRBJ1-5	CASSGYGQCNQPQHF
TRBV29-1	TRBJ2-7	CSVGDSGGEQYF
TRBV7-9	TRBJ2-7	CASSHGTSYEQYF
TRBV15	TRBJ1-2	CATSRGRSLNYGYTF
TRBV29-1	TRBJ1-2	CSVGDSNYGYTF
TRBV20-1	TRBJ1-5	CSASGTADFNQPQHF
TRBV29-1	TRBJ2-5	CSVSGTSIEETQYF
TRBV29-1	TRBJ2-7	CSVDAGTGEFYEQYF
TRBV7-6	TRBJ1-1	CASSSPDGMNTEAFF
TRBV7-6	TRBJ2-3	CASSQADTQYF
TRBV12-3/TRBV12-4	TRBJ1-1	CASSLELGTEAFF
TRBV18	TRBJ1-1	CASSPRDRANTEAFF
TRBV29-1	TRBJ2-3	CSVVGTDTSTDTQYF
TRBV20-1	TRBJ1-1	CSAPGPAVSGTEAFF
TRBV6-1	TRBJ2-1	CASMAGQQSSYNEQFF
TRBV5-1	TRBJ2-2	CASSLFQENTGELFF
TRBV11-3	TRBJ2-5	CASSPPGRRDKETQYF
TRBV29-1	TRBJ1-1	CSVGQGSPEAFF
TRBV11-2	TRBJ2-1	CASSPTWGGPGQGANEQFF
TRBV12-3/TRBV12-4	TRBJ2-1	CASSPPGLEQFF
TRBV7-9	TRBJ2-1	CASSFSSGSAYNEQFF
TRBV7-9	TRBJ2-7	CASSPGLAETYEQYF
TRBV28	TRBJ2-2	CASSPTGDYGELFF
TRBV7-9	TRBJ2-5	CASSAGGQGSQETQYF
TRBV29-1	TRBJ2-1	CSVERGGSGGRSPLIEQFF